Shown below are 2 T cell receptor beta chains from a single sample sequenced in a study of blood T cell repertoires in COVID-19. Data came from immunoSEQ multiplex PCR; TCRdb stores just in-frame clones and leaves some out. The sample yields about 140,000 clones, roughly 88% seen once. Sequencing input: peripheral blood. These receptors came from a man in his sixties with active or convalescent COVID-19.

The chain combines TRBV19 with TRBJ1-1, with 8 bases fitting TRBD1. This CDR3 spans 14 amino acids. Germline assignment: CDR1 LNHDA and CDR2 SQIVND (reference sequence). Trimming took 7 bases from V and 5 from J; bases not matched to a gene: 9. DNA of the CDR3: TGTGCCAGTATTGGGACAGGCGGAGGGACTGAAGCTTTCTTT. Translating gives CASIGTGGGTEAFF.

The chain employs TRBV5-4 and TRBJ2-7; 11 positions match TRBD2. Germline CDR1 and CDR2: SGHNT and YYREEE (reference sequence). The V segment lost 4 bases and the J segment 4 bases; nucleotides outside the gene matches: 7. The CDR3 is 15 amino acids. The CDR3 DNA is TGTGCCAGCAGCCAGAAACTAGCGGGAGAATACGAGCAGTACTTC. Protein: CASSQKLAGEYEQYF.